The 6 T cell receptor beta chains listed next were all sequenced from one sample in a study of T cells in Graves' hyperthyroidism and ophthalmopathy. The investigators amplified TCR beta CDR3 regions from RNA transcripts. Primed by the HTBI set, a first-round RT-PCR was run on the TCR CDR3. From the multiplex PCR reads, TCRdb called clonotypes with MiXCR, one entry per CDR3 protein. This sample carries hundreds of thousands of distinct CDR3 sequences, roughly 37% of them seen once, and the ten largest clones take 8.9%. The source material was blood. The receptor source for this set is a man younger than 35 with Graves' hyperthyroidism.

The chain's CDR3 is CASSETPAGRVPYEQYF. CDR3 bases: TGTGCCAGCAGTGAGACTCCAGCGGGGAGGGTCCCCTACGAGCAGTACTTC. The chain carries TRBV2 and TRBJ2-7; 7 bases match TRBD2. This CDR3 contains 17 residues. CDR1 and CDR2 (germline): SNHLY, FYNNEI. With 3 bases clipped from V and 2 bases from J, the junction kept 13 bases outside the gene matches.

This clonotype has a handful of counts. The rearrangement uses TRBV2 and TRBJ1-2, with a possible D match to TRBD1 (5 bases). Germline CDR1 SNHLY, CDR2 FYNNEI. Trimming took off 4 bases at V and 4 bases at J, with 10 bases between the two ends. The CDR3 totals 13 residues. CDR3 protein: CASSARGTYGYTF. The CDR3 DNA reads TGTGCCAGCAGTGCGCGGGGGACCTATGGCTACACCTTC.

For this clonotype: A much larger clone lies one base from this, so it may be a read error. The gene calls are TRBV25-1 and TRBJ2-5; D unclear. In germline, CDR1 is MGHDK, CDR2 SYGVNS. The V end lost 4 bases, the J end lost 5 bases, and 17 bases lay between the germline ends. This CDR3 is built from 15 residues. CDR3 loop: CASSVGHSLGETQYF. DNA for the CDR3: TGTGCCAGCAGTGTTGGGCACTCCCTGGGGGAGACCCAGTACTTC.

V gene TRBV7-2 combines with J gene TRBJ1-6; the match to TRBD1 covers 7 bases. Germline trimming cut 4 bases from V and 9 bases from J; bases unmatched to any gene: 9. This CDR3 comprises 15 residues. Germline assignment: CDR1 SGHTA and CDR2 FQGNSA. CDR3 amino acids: CASSSLDREASPLHF. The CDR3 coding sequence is TGTGCCAGCAGCTCTCTCGACAGGGAGGCTTCACCCCTCCACTTT. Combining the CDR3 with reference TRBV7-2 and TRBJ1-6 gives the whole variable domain GAGVSQSPSNKVTEKGKDVELRCDPISGHTALYWYRQSLGQGLEFLIYFQGNSAPDKSGLPSDRFSAERTGGSVSTLTIQRTQQEDSAVYLCASSSLDREASPLHFGNGTRLTVT.

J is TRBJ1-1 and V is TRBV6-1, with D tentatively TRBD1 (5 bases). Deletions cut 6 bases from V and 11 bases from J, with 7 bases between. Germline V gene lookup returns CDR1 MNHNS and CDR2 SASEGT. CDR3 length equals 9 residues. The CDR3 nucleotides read TGTGCCAGCAGCGGGGGGGCTTTCTTT. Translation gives CASSGGAFF.

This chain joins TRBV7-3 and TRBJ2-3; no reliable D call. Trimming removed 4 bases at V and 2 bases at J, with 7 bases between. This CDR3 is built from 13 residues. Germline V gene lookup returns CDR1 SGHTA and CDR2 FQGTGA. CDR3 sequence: CASSSKHTDTQYF. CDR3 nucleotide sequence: TGTGCCAGCAGCTCCAAACACACAGATACGCAGTATTTT.